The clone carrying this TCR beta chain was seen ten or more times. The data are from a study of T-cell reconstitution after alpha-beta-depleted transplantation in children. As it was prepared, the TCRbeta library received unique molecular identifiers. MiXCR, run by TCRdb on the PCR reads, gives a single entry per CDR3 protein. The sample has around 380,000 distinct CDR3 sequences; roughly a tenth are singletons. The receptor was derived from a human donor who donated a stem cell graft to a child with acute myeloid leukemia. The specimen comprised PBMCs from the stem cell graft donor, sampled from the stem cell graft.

DNA of the CDR3: TGCAGCGTTGAAGGGGGCTTTAGCGGGGTCTACAATGAGCAGTTCTTC. Translating it yields CSVEGGFSGVYNEQFF. This chain links TRBV29-1 with TRBJ2-1; TRBD2 aligns across 8 bases. Unmatched junction bases numbered 8, after V lost 1 base and J lost 3 bases. The CDR3 length is 16 residues. CDR1 is SQVTM and CDR2 is ANQGSEA in the germline V gene.